What follows are 14 T cell receptor beta chains derived from one specimen sequenced in a study of identical twins. TCRdb reprocessed the 5' RACE reads with MiXCR, giving one entry per CDR3 protein. The sample includes approximately 1.8 million distinct CDR3 sequences, around 33% of them seen just once. The sample comprised cord blood. The receptors originated from a newborn girl in good health.

The chain couples TRBV6-2 or TRBV6-3 to TRBJ2-2; D uncertain. Germline V gene sequence: CDR1 MNHEY, CDR2 SVGEGT. The V end lost 6 bases, the J end lost 1 base, and 9 bases lay between the germline ends. The CDR3 contains 14 residues. CDR3 region: CASSSFWNTGELFF. The CDR3 bases are TGTGCCAGCAGCTCCTTCTGGAACACCGGGGAGCTGTTTTTT.

The rearrangement joins TRBV6-5 to TRBJ2-5, with 7 bases fitting TRBD2. CDR3 length: 17 residues. Germline-derived CDR1 and CDR2 are MNHEY and SVGAGI. The junction had 23 bases not matched to a gene; V was cut back by 5 bases and J by 11 bases. CDR3 protein: CASSNPLAGNLYNEQYF. The CDR3 DNA reads as TGTGCCAGCAGTAACCCCTTAGCGGGTAACCTATACAATGAGCAGTACTTC.

This clonotype was detected a few times. The V gene is TRBV20-1, the J gene TRBJ2-1; D not resolved. The germline V gene encodes CDR1 DFQATT and CDR2 SNEGSKA (reference sequence). The CDR3 covers 15 residues. Between the trimmed V and J ends, which lost 0 bases and 7 bases, there was a span of 16 bases. The CDR3 sequence is CSARDLRNPRNEQFF. The CDR3 region has the DNA TGCAGTGCTAGAGATCTGAGGAACCCGAGGAATGAGCAGTTCTTC.

This clonotype was found a few times. The gene calls are TRBV12-3 or TRBV12-4 and TRBJ2-3, with D perhaps matching TRBD2 (5 bases). The V end lost 8 bases, the J end lost 0 bases, and 12 bases lay between the germline ends. The CDR3 has 14 residues. Here the CDR3 reads CASDVGGSTDTQYF. The CDR3 DNA reads as TGTGCCAGCGATGTCGGCGGGAGCACAGATACGCAGTATTTT.

The rearrangement joins TRBV5-6 to TRBJ2-3, with D perhaps matching TRBD1 (5 bases). The CDR3 has 14 residues. V gave up 4 bases and J gave up 2 bases, with 11 bases separating them. CDR1 is SGHDT, CDR2 YYEEEE, per germline. The CDR3 DNA follows: TGTGCCAGCAGCCCAGGGTCCCTCACAGATACGCAGTATTTT. The encoded protein is CASSPGSLTDTQYF.

The chain combines TRBV6-6 with TRBJ1-5; D is uncertain. The CDR3 is 13 amino acids. Germline V gene sequence: CDR1 MNHNY, CDR2 SVGAGI (reference sequence). Trimming took 7 bases from V and 2 from J, leaving 9 bases between them. The CDR3 region has the DNA TGTGCCAGCAAGGGATTGGGCAATCAGCCCCAGCATTTT. Its translation: CASKGLGNQPQHF.

The sample holds a few counts of this clonotype. CDR3 in amino acids: CASRTDSNQPQHF. The CDR3 DNA reads TGTGCCAGCAGAACGGACAGCAATCAGCCCCAGCATTTT. The chain employs TRBV6-1 and TRBJ1-5; D is unclear. The germline V gene encodes CDR1 MNHNS and CDR2 SASEGT. The ends were cut back, 6 bases at V and 1 base at J, with 7 bases in the middle. This CDR3 is 13 amino acids long.

This rearrangement joins TRBV18 to TRBJ1-4; D unclear. In germline, CDR1 is KGHSH, CDR2 LQKENI. Trimming pared 6 bases from V and 8 bases from J, leaving 16 bases between. This CDR3 is built from 14 residues. The CDR3 DNA is TGTGCCAGCTCGCCTACCAACATAGGGGAAAAACTGTTTTTT. It encodes CASSPTNIGEKLFF.

The chain links TRBV20-1 to TRBJ2-5, with TRBD2 matching 9 bases. Unmatched junction bases numbered 10, after V lost 6 bases and J lost 2 bases. The germline V gene encodes CDR1 DFQATT and CDR2 SNEGSKA (reference sequence). There are 15 residues in the CDR3. CDR3 in amino acids: CSADYGTSWQETQYF. The CDR3 nucleotides read TGCAGTGCAGATTACGGGACTAGCTGGCAAGAGACCCAGTACTTC.

This clonotype was seen only a few times. V gene TRBV10-3 combines with J gene TRBJ2-7; D possibly corresponds to TRBD2 (6 bases). V was pared by 4 bases and J by 0 bases, with 16 bases between. The CDR3 runs to 16 residues. Germline-derived CDR1 and CDR2 are ENHRY and SYGVKD. CDR3 residues: CAISVSAGTLSYEQYF. CDR3 coding DNA: TGTGCCATCAGTGTTTCCGCGGGGACCCTCTCCTACGAGCAGTACTTC.

The rearrangement links TRBV6-1 to TRBJ1-2; 10 bases line up with TRBD1. The CDR3 runs 15 residues. The ends lost 4 bases at V and 4 bases at J; junction bases unmatched: 6. CDR1 is MNHNS and CDR2 is SASEGT in the germline V gene. CDR3 DNA sequence: TGTGCCAGCAGTGGACAGGGGGCCCTAATCTATGGCTACACCTTC. Amino acids: CASSGQGALIYGYTF.

The chain uses TRBV2 and TRBJ2-2; D possibly uses TRBD1 or TRBD2 (6 bases each). V dropped 4 bases and J dropped 0 bases, with 9 bases sitting between them. The CDR3 is made up of 15 amino acids. Germline lookup yields CDR1 SNHLY and CDR2 FYNNEI. The CDR3 bases are TGTGCCAGCAGTGGGGGGGCCCCGAACACCGGGGAGCTGTTTTTT. Protein product: CASSGGAPNTGELFF.

This clonotype was found a few times. J is TRBJ1-4 and V is TRBV14, with a possible D match to TRBD1 (5 bases). The germline CDR1 and CDR2 sequences are SGHDN and FVKESK. The CDR3 runs to 14 residues. Between the trimmed V and J ends, which lost 2 bases and 8 bases, there was a span of 12 bases. CDR3 DNA sequence: TGTGCCAGCAGCCAAAACCGACAGTTCGAAAAACTGTTTTTT. Translating it yields CASSQNRQFEKLFF. The variable domain in full, with the rest retrieved from reference TRBV14 and TRBJ1-4, is EAGVTQFPSHSVIEKGQTVTLRCDPISGHDNLYWYRRVMGKEIKFLLHFVKESKQDESGMPNNRFLAERTGGTYSTLKVQPAELEDSGVYFCASSQNRQFEKLFFGSGTQLSVL.

A note on this clonotype: Mismatch with germline at one junction end may stem from a read error. J is TRBJ2-1 and V is TRBV27, with TRBD2 matching over 8 bases. The CDR3 loop spans 15 amino acids. Per the germline V gene, CDR1 is MNHEY and CDR2 is SMNVEV (reference sequence). The CDR3 protein is CASSFPGLAYSEQFF. DNA for the CDR3: TGTGCCAGCAGTTTCCCTGGACTAGCTTACAGTGAGCAGTTCTTC.